Listed here are 22 T cell receptor beta chains from one sample, sequenced in a study of cytomegalovirus exposure and HLA in healthy donors. The PCR was carried out with 60 Vbeta primers and 13 Jbeta primers. The repertoire was sequenced with immunoSEQ multiplex PCR; TCRdb's copy has only in-frame clones and lacks some. In all, the sample yields about 140,000 clones. Sample: PBMCs. The source of these receptors is a woman aged 18-29 years in good health and CMV-seronegative.

V is TRBV28 and J is TRBJ2-7; D possibly corresponds to TRBD2 (6 bases). The V gene lost 2 bases and the J gene lost 7 bases, with 12 bases spanning the gap. Germline lookup yields CDR1 MDHEN and CDR2 SYDVKM. The CDR3 contains 13 residues. As DNA, the CDR3 is TGTGCCAGCAGTTTAGCGGGGCGTGGGGAGCAGTACGTC. This gives the protein CASSLAGRGEQYV.

J is TRBJ1-5 and V is TRBV11-3; 8 bases fit TRBD1. The CDR3 sequence is 16 residues long. J lost 5 bases, V lost 5 bases, and 11 bases had no gene match. Per the germline V gene, CDR1 is SGHNT and CDR2 is YENEEA. The CDR3 reads CASSLGQGLGDQPQHF. CDR3 DNA sequence: TGTGCCAGCAGCCTAGGACAGGGCTTGGGGGATCAGCCCCAGCATTTT.

The chain employs TRBV28 and TRBJ1-2; D is unclear. V shed 6 bases and J shed 4 bases, with 9 bases lying between them. The CDR3 is 12 residues long. Germline values: CDR1 MDHEN, CDR2 SYDVKM. The CDR3 nucleotides are TGTGCCAGCAGCACCTCTACCTATGGCTACACCTTC. This translates into CASSTSTYGYTF.

DNA of the CDR3: TGTGCCAGCAGCTTAGAATTCAGGGAGGGAACTGAAGCTTTCTTT. This encodes CASSLEFREGTEAFF. V usage is TRBV11-3 and J usage is TRBJ1-1; D is possibly TRBD1 (5 bases). V lost 0 bases and J 5 bases, leaving 13 bases between the germline ends. The germline CDR1 and CDR2 sequences are SGHNT and YENEEA. The CDR3 contains 15 residues.

The chain combines TRBV7-9 with TRBJ2-7, with D tentatively TRBD2 (5 bases). Trimming stripped 8 bases from V and 4 bases from J, with 15 bases between. This CDR3 has 13 amino acids. Germline CDR1 is SEHNR and CDR2 is FQNEAQ (reference sequence). The CDR3 nucleotides are TGTGCCAGCTCGGGTGAGGGCTCATACGAGCAGTACTTC. Its translation: CASSGEGSYEQYF.

The chain joins TRBV4-3 to TRBJ2-1; D possibly corresponds to TRBD2 (6 bases). The CDR3 covers 15 residues. V was cut by 2 bases and J by 3 bases, with 11 bases left in between. Germline V gene lookup returns CDR1 LGHNA and CDR2 YSLEER. The CDR3 region has the DNA TGCGCCAGCAGCCAATCCGGGACTGGCTACAATGAGCAGTTCTTC. This encodes CASSQSGTGYNEQFF.

The chain combines TRBV9 with TRBJ2-1; 7 nucleotides align to TRBD2. CDR1 and CDR2 (germline): SGDLS, YYNGEE. This CDR3 region has 14 residues. Losses at the gene ends were 3 bases for V and 4 bases for J; bases not matched to a gene: 4. CDR3 DNA sequence: TGTGCCAGCAGCGGAAGCGGGGCTTACAATGAGCAGTTCTTC. Residues: CASSGSGAYNEQFF.

The chain's CDR3 is CASRPQRAVNYGYTF. The CDR3 nucleotides are TGTGCCAGCAGGCCGCAGCGGGCAGTTAACTATGGCTACACCTTC. The V gene is TRBV6-5, the J gene TRBJ1-2; D is unresolved. Trimming cost V 6 bases and J 1 base, with 15 bases left between them. Germline V CDR1 and CDR2: MNHEY, SVGAGI. This CDR3 region has 15 residues.

The chain uses TRBV5-4 and TRBJ2-1; 13 bases map to TRBD2. V was clipped by 4 bases and J by 9 bases; unmatched bases: 13. Germline CDR1 and CDR2: SGHNT and YYREEE (reference sequence). The CDR3 has 17 residues. Here the CDR3 DNA reads TGTGCCAGCAGCCCTACTAGCGGGAGGGCCCTTCGCAGTGAGCAGTTCTTC. It specifies CASSPTSGRALRSEQFF.

The chain joins TRBV5-4 to TRBJ2-3; 8 nucleotides align to TRBD1. CDR3 length: 16 residues. CDR1 SGHNT and CDR2 YYREEE come from the germline V gene (reference sequence). Germline trimming cut 0 bases from V and 3 bases from J; bases unmatched to any gene: 6. The CDR3: CASSLGQGQVTDTQYF. CDR3 in DNA: TGTGCCAGCAGCTTGGGACAGGGGCAGGTTACAGATACGCAGTATTTT.

The chain is built from TRBV19 and TRBJ1-5; D is possibly TRBD1 (6 bases). The CDR3 is 15 residues long. Trimming left V 3 bases short and J 4 bases short, with 13 bases between. Germline-derived CDR1 and CDR2 are LNHDA and SQIVND (reference sequence). CDR3 loop: CASSMTGGANQPQHF. As DNA, the CDR3 is TGTGCCAGTAGTATGACCGGGGGGGCGAATCAGCCCCAGCATTTT.

CDR3 region: CASRDGGYEAFF. Here the CDR3 DNA reads TGTGCCAGCAGAGACGGCGGGTATGAAGCTTTCTTT. This chain links TRBV6-5 with TRBJ1-1, with D unresolved. The CDR3 loop spans 12 amino acids. V was clipped by 6 bases and J by 7 bases, with 12 bases between them. Germline lookup yields CDR1 MNHEY and CDR2 SVGAGI.

The V gene is TRBV11-3, the J gene TRBJ1-1; D possibly corresponds to TRBD1 (5 bases). V was trimmed by 1 base and J by 10 bases, leaving 19 bases between them. The CDR3 contains 15 residues. Germline loops: CDR1 SGHNT, CDR2 YENEEA. The CDR3 nucleotides read TGTGCCAGCAGCTTAGCCCGGGGCGGGGCGAGGGGAGCTTTCTTT. It encodes CASSLARGGARGAFF.

The CDR3 coding sequence is TGCGCCAGCAGTCGGGACAGTGCGAACACCGGGGAGCTGTTTTTT. As protein: CASSRDSANTGELFF. The chain employs TRBV4-1 and TRBJ2-2, with 7 bases aligning to TRBD1. CDR1 is MGHRA, CDR2 YSYEKL, per germline. J lost 0 bases, V lost 6 bases, and 4 bases had no gene match. CDR3 length: 15 residues.

The chain employs TRBV5-1 and TRBJ1-2; D is unclear. Trimming stripped 0 bases from V and 0 bases from J, with 12 bases between. Germline V gives CDR1 SGHRS, CDR2 YFSETQ. This CDR3 is 16 amino acids long. This CDR3 is CASSLGLLGANYGYTF. DNA of the CDR3: TGCGCCAGCAGCTTGGGGCTCCTTGGAGCTAACTATGGCTACACCTTC.

This chain connects TRBV18 to TRBJ1-1, with 9 bases lining up with TRBD1. Trimming removed 5 bases from V and 11 bases from J; junction bases left unmatched: 9. The CDR3 is 13 amino acids. Germline assignment: CDR1 KGHSH and CDR2 LQKENI. The CDR3 protein is CASSVGQGRVAFF. The DNA of the CDR3 is TGTGCCAGCTCAGTAGGACAGGGGCGAGTTGCTTTCTTT.

Written as DNA, the CDR3 is TGTGCCAGCTCACCACGGGAAGGGGTCATGAACACTGAAGCTTTCTTT. As protein: CASSPREGVMNTEAFF. This rearrangement joins TRBV18 to TRBJ1-1; perhaps TRBD1 as D (5 bases). The CDR3 spans 16 residues. V shed 1 base and J shed 0 bases, with 12 bases lying between them. Germline V lookup: CDR1 KGHSH, CDR2 LQKENI.

The genes are TRBV7-8 and TRBJ2-1, with 8 bases that match TRBD2. Germline V gene data show CDR1 as SGHVS and CDR2 as FQNEAQ. The CDR3 spans 15 residues. The J segment lost 4 bases and the V segment lost 3 bases, leaving 5 bases of the junction unmatched. Here the CDR3 DNA reads TGTGCCAGCAGCTTTGGTAGCGGGGTATACAATGAGCAGTTCTTC. Its translation: CASSFGSGVYNEQFF.

CDR3 residues: CASSPRLAGGRGIGDTQYF. The CDR3 nucleotides read TGTGCCAGTAGTCCGAGACTAGCGGGAGGAAGAGGGATAGGAGATACGCAGTATTTT. The V call is TRBV19, the J call TRBJ2-3; TRBD2 matches 13 bases. Germline V gene lookup returns CDR1 LNHDA and CDR2 SQIVND (reference sequence). The ends lost 5 bases at V and 5 bases at J; junction bases unmatched: 16. This CDR3 spans 19 amino acids.

The chain is built from TRBV30 and TRBJ2-3; maybe TRBD2 (5 bases). V lost 4 bases, J lost 2 bases, and 10 bases lay in between. The CDR3 is 13 amino acids. Germline assignment: CDR1 GTSNPN and CDR2 SVGIG (reference sequence). CDR3 nucleotide sequence: TGTGCCTGGACCACGGGGAACACAGATACGCAGTATTTT. Its protein is CAWTTGNTDTQYF.

V usage is TRBV7-2 and J usage is TRBJ1-2; D possibly corresponds to TRBD1 (6 bases). V gave up 0 bases and J gave up 4 bases, with 15 bases separating them. Germline assignment: CDR1 SGHTA and CDR2 FQGNSA. This CDR3 spans 16 amino acids. CDR3 amino acids: CASSLAVAGEGYGYTF. The CDR3 DNA follows: TGTGCCAGCAGCTTAGCGGTCGCAGGGGAGGGCTATGGCTACACCTTC.

The chain links TRBV10-2 to TRBJ2-3; D may be TRBD1 (5 bases). CDR1 and CDR2 (germline): WSHSY, SAAADI. V was clipped by 0 bases and J by 8 bases, with 15 bases between them. The CDR3 is 15 amino acids. The CDR3 DNA reads TGCGCCAGCAGTGAGTCAATATACCTGCAGGGTACGCAGTATTTT. It encodes CASSESIYLQGTQYF.